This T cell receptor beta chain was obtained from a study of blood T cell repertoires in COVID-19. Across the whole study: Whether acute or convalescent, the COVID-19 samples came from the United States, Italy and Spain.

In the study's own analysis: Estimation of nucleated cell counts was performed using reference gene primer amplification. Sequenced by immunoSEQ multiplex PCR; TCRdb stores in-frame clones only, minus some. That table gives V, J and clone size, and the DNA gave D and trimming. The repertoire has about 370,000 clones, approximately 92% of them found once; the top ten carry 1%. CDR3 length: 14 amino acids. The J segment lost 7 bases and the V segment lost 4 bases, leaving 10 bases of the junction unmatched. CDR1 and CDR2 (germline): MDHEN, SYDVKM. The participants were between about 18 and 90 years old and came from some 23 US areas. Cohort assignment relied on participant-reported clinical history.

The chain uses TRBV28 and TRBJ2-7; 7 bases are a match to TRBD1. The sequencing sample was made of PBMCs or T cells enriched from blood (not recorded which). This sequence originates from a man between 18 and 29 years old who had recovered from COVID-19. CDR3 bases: TGTGCCAGCAGTTCCGGACAGGCTTTGGGAGAGCAGTACTTC. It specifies CASSSGQALGEQYF.